This T cell receptor (beta chain) was observed in a study of T cells in localized non-small cell lung cancer. Study results and limitations: Greater blood T cell density accompanied longer overall survival.

Clones were read by immunoSEQ multiplex PCR, and TCRdb kept only the in-frame ones, dropping some. The sample holds 15,000 to 20,000 clones, 70% to 90% seen once. The CDR3 has 16 residues. The germline V and J ends were trimmed by 1 base and 0 bases, with 11 bases remaining between them. In germline, CDR1 is MNHNS, CDR2 SASEGT. On this clone: Its specificity is not known.

The rearrangement uses TRBV6-1 and TRBJ2-3; tentatively, D is TRBD1 (5 bases). This TCR came from a man aged 40 to 75 with stage I lung adenocarcinoma. The specimen was peripheral blood, collected before any cancer treatment. CDR3 nucleotides: TGTGCCAGCAGTGAAGACAGGACCACTAGCACAGATACGCAGTATTTT. Residues: CASSEDRTTSTDTQYF.